This TCR beta chain was retrieved from a study of post-analysis software for immune sequencing data. Study-wide background: Recorded subtypes: relapsing-remitting, secondary progressive, progressive-relapsing; some patients unannotated. Study-level results: Compared against controls, patients with multiple sclerosis displayed significantly lower normalized Chao1 diversity. Among about 5 TRBV segments more frequent in patients than controls were TRBV5-6, TRBV5-1 and TRBV20-1. The F measure placed samples prepared in the same batch into strongly shared clusters.

CDR1 and CDR2 (germline): SQVTM, ANQGSEA. V lost 2 bases and J 1 base, leaving 5 bases between the germline ends. The CDR3 sequence is 13 residues long. Researchers reported that TCR beta cDNA libraries carried unique molecular identifiers. The yield from around 1 to 10 million T cells was roughly 500,000 cDNA molecules in total. TCRdb re-called the PCR reads through MiXCR, storing one row per CDR3 protein. The sample shows approximately 660,000 distinct CDR3 sequences, 55% to 60% of them seen only once. Comments on this clonotype: Its antigen is not identified.

The source material was blood. The receptor's source is a girl aged 2-15 years with multiple sclerosis. This chain uses TRBV29-1 with TRBJ2-2; no firm D call. The DNA for the CDR3 is TGCAGCGTTGAACGACAGAACACCGGGGAGCTGTTTTTT. Protein: CSVERQNTGELFF.